The 16 T cell receptor beta chains given below trace back to one sample, sequenced in a study of shared clonotypes between healthy human individuals. Assay used: immunoSEQ multiplex PCR; TCRdb lists only in-frame clones, some missing. The table shows hundreds of thousands of clones, with around 97% occurring only once. Material: naive CD4+ T cells sorted from blood. The subset denotes: CD45RA+ positively selected. The receptors were gathered from a young woman in good health.

This chain connects TRBV28 to TRBJ2-5; 7 nucleotides match TRBD1. The CDR3 has 14 amino acids. Germline V CDR1 and CDR2: MDHEN, SYDVKM. With 2 bases clipped from V and 3 bases from J, the junction kept 3 bases outside the gene matches. The CDR3 bases are TGTGCCAGCAGTTTAAGGGGGACAGAAGAGACCCAGTACTTC. Translated: CASSLRGTEETQYF.

The rearrangement joins TRBV23-1 to TRBJ2-1; tentative D call: TRBD1 (5 bases). TRBV23-1 falls under the ORF class, with uncertain function. This CDR3 contains 13 residues. Trimming pared 0 bases from V and 6 bases from J, leaving 6 bases between. CDR3 DNA sequence: TGCGCCAGCAGTCAATCGGGGCGCAATGAGCAGTTCTTC. Translating gives CASSQSGRNEQFF.

The chain has TRBV19 and TRBJ1-2; a weak D match, TRBD1 (6 bases). The V and J ends lost 5 bases and 2 bases respectively, with 24 bases between them. The germline gives CDR1 LNHDA, CDR2 SQIVND (reference sequence). This CDR3 has 18 residues. The CDR3 nucleotides are TGTGCCAGTAGTTGGAGTGGTGGGGGCCGACTCCAAAACTATGGCTACACCTTC. Amino acids: CASSWSGGGRLQNYGYTF.

This chain joins TRBV5-1 and TRBJ2-2, with 7 bases aligning to TRBD2. Looked up from germline, CDR1 is SGHRS and CDR2 is YFSETQ. The CDR3 contains 17 residues. Losses at the gene ends were 0 bases for V and 0 bases for J; bases not matched to a gene: 5. The CDR3 loop is CASSLVASGANTGELFF. As DNA, the CDR3 is TGCGCCAGCAGCTTGGTCGCAAGCGGGGCGAACACCGGGGAGCTGTTTTTT.

Written as DNA, the CDR3 is TGTGCCACCAAAGTCCTGGACAGGGAGAATAACGAGCAGTACTTC. Protein sequence: CATKVLDRENNEQYF. J is TRBJ2-7 and V is TRBV28; TRBD1 agrees at 8 bases. The length of the CDR3 is 15 residues. V gave up 10 bases and J gave up 5 bases; unmatched junction bases: 16. In germline, CDR1 is MDHEN, CDR2 SYDVKM.

This clone was detected only a few times. The V gene is TRBV6-1, the J gene TRBJ1-1; D not certain. CDR3 length: 12 residues. The germline V gene encodes CDR1 MNHNS and CDR2 SASEGT. V gave up 4 bases and J gave up 3 bases, with 6 bases separating them. CDR3 bases: TGTGCCAGCAGTGTTGGTTACACTGAAGCTTTCTTT. As protein: CASSVGYTEAFF.

V and J are TRBV4-1 and TRBJ2-7, with 8 positions matching TRBD1. This CDR3 comprises 14 residues. Germline CDR1 is MGHRA and CDR2 is YSYEKL. Trimming cost V 5 bases and J 5 bases; bases outside gene matches: 8. As DNA, the CDR3 is TGCGCCAGCAGCTTACAGGGGGTTTGGAACGAGCAGTACTTC. This gives the protein CASSLQGVWNEQYF.

This sequence joins TRBV5-1 and TRBJ2-3; 7 nucleotides agree with TRBD2. CDR3 length: 14 residues. Germline lookup yields CDR1 SGHRS and CDR2 YFSETQ. J gave up 2 bases and V 4 bases, and 4 bases lay outside the gene matches. The CDR3 sequence is CASSRGVITDTQYF. CDR3 DNA: TGCGCCAGCAGCCGGGGGGTTATCACAGATACGCAGTATTTT.

The CDR3 spells CASSQGAGLPQHF. The DNA of the CDR3 is TGTGCCAGCTCCCAGGGAGCAGGTTTGCCCCAGCATTTT. The chain carries TRBV27 and TRBJ1-5; weak D call: TRBD1 (5 bases). The germline V gene has CDR1 MNHEY and CDR2 SMNVEV (reference sequence). Trimming took off 8 bases at V and 9 bases at J, with 17 bases between the two ends. The CDR3 runs to 13 residues.

The rearrangement uses TRBV25-1 and TRBJ1-5, with D possibly matching TRBD1 (5 bases). Germline loops: CDR1 MGHDK, CDR2 SYGVNS. The V end was cut by 3 bases, the J end by 2 bases, with 17 bases between. The CDR3 extends over 17 amino acids. In nucleotides, the CDR3 is TGTGCCAGCAGTGATAGAGGGGCAGGTCGGGGCAATCAGCCCCAGCATTTT. Amino acids: CASSDRGAGRGNQPQHF.

The genes are TRBV6-5 and TRBJ1-5; 9 positions agree with TRBD1. Trimming at V came to 3 bases and at J to 7 bases, leaving 4 bases not matched to a gene. Germline V lookup: CDR1 MNHEY, CDR2 SVGAGI. The CDR3 contains 14 residues. CDR3 DNA: TGTGCCAGCAGTTATAGGACAGGGGTGCAGCCCCAGCATTTT. Its translation is CASSYRTGVQPQHF.

The rearrangement links TRBV6-1 to TRBJ2-7; D ambiguous. In germline, CDR1 is MNHNS, CDR2 SASEGT. This CDR3 is 11 amino acids long. Trimming cost V 5 bases and J 7 bases, with 9 bases left between them. CDR3 in amino acids: CASSPWYEQYF. CDR3 sequence (DNA): TGTGCCAGCAGTCCGTGGTATGAGCAGTACTTC.

This clone has just one count. V is TRBV14 and J is TRBJ2-3; 8 nucleotides agree with TRBD1. The CDR3 totals 13 residues. Germline CDR1 and CDR2: SGHDN and FVKESK. Trimming cost V 4 bases and J 6 bases; bases outside gene matches: 3. In nucleotides, the CDR3 is TGTGCCAGCAGCCTTCAGGGGGCGGATACGCAGTATTTT. It encodes CASSLQGADTQYF.

Notes on this clone: One junction end does not reproduce the germline sequence, and a read error may be involved. The V and J genes are TRBV5-6 and TRBJ2-7; D assignment may be TRBD1 or TRBD2 (5 bases each). The CDR3 sequence is 13 residues long. The germline CDR1 and CDR2 sequences are SGHDT and YYEEEE. The CDR3 here is CASTLRGTYEQYF. As DNA, the CDR3 is TGTGCCAGCACCTTGAGGGGAACCTACGAGCAGTACTTC.

The V gene is TRBV4-2, the J gene TRBJ2-2, with 12 bases that match TRBD2. V dropped 2 bases and J dropped 2; count of bases not matched to a gene: 15. Germline V gene sequence: CDR1 LGHNA, CDR2 YNFKEQ. The CDR3 is 21 amino acids. CDR3 DNA sequence: TGTGCCAGCAGCCAACACACGGGACTAGCGGGCCGAGGGGGTAACACCGGGGAGCTGTTTTTT. Translation gives CASSQHTGLAGRGGNTGELFF.

The chain joins TRBV29-1 to TRBJ1-1; no clear D. The CDR3 spans 12 residues. In germline, CDR1 is SQVTM, CDR2 ANQGSEA. The V gene lost 8 bases and the J gene lost 5 bases, with 15 bases spanning the gap. DNA for the CDR3: TGCAGCTCGAGAGAGATCTTAACTGAAGCTTTCTTT. Encoded protein: CSSREILTEAFF.